A selection of T cell receptor beta chains follows, all from one sample in a study of blood T cell repertoires in COVID-19. Produced via immunoSEQ multiplex PCR; TCRdb's table is partial and in-frame only. In the table there are 150,000 to 200,000 clones, under 90% of which are singletons. The sample was peripheral blood. These receptors all come from a man between 40 and 49 years old with acute or convalescent COVID-19. Each CDR3 is given with its conserved first and last residue.

j_call	v_call	cdr3_aa
TRBJ1-5	TRBV14	CASSPQQGKDQPQHF
TRBJ2-2	TRBV19	CASSIMEATGELFF
TRBJ2-1	TRBV3-1/TRBV3-2	CASSIDYGTGDYNEQFF
TRBJ2-7	TRBV7-9	CASSLGLAGASEQYF
TRBJ2-4	TRBV5-5	CASSPNPGTGAKNIQYF
TRBJ1-6	TRBV5-6	CASSFPGGRGNSPLHF
TRBJ1-1	TRBV6-6	CASSHRPTQGASTEAFF
TRBJ1-1	TRBV6-5	CASSWGHGNTEAFF
TRBJ2-1	TRBV24-1	CATSGISGGDYNEQFF
TRBJ1-1	TRBV27	CASSHGQILNTEAFF
TRBJ2-7	TRBV6-2/TRBV6-3	CASSYSSSGSYEQYF
TRBJ1-1	TRBV15	CATSREGRAGEAFF
TRBJ1-2	TRBV7-6	CASSPGGGYGYTF
TRBJ2-7	TRBV4-2	CASSQVAAGGSYEQYF
TRBJ2-2	TRBV5-6	CASSLEGLAGNTGELFF
TRBJ1-6	TRBV7-2	CASSWDRPNSPLHF
TRBJ1-1	TRBV5-1	CASSFSGTVVNTEAFF
TRBJ1-5	TRBV7-2	CASNLRTGVNQPQHF
TRBJ1-4	TRBV7-6	CASSLGQGREKLFF
TRBJ2-1	TRBV10-3	CAITTGGGNEQFF
TRBJ2-5	TRBV7-3	CASSLSAPGLAGGGETQYF
TRBJ2-3	TRBV7-2	CASSLNQAGGADTQYF
TRBJ2-7	TRBV9	CASSVSSGSSYEQYF
TRBJ2-5	TRBV5-4	CASSFGTAPQETQYF
TRBJ2-2	TRBV2	CASSGGLAVGELFF
TRBJ2-7	TRBV7-8	CASSLVRQGLHEQYF
TRBJ2-3	TRBV6-5	CASSFSGSTDTQYF
TRBJ2-2	TRBV9	CASSVGTSALRELFF
TRBJ1-1	TRBV2	CASIRDLDTEAFF
TRBJ2-3	TRBV9	CASSSNPGRAGGRTDTQYF
TRBJ2-1	TRBV30	CAWSPTSGDNEQFF